This TCR beta chain derives from a study of T cell clones after liver transplantation. The CDR3 spans 15 residues. Trimming pared 0 bases from V and 8 bases from J, leaving 17 bases between. Germline-derived CDR1 and CDR2 are SGHRS and YFSETQ. Sorting of unstimulated PBMCs yielded separate CD3+CD4+ and CD3+CD8+ fractions. Produced via immunoSEQ multiplex PCR; TCRdb's table is partial and in-frame only. Among about 70,000 clones, about 80% were seen once, and the ten largest hold approximately 0.8%. This TCR was sampled from a human patient who received a liver transplant. Some T cells may arise from the graft donor. Sequenced here: CD4+ T cells from blood, sampled 12 months after liver transplant. This chain links TRBV5-1 with TRBJ1-2, with D maybe TRBD1 (5 bases). The CDR3 sequence is CASSLEVVGGTGYTF. For the CDR3, the DNA is TGCGCCAGCAGCTTGGAGGTGGTCGGGGGGACGGGCTACACCTTC.